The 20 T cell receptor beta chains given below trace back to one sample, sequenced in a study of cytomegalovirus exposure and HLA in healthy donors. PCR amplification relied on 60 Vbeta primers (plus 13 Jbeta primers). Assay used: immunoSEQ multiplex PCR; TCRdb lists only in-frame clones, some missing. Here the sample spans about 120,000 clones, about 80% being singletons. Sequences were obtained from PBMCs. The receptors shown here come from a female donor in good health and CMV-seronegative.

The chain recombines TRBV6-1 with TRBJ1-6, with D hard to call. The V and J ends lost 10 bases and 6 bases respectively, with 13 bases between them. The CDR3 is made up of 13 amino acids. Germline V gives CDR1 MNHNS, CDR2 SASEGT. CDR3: CATRNGLNSPLHF. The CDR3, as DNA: TGTGCCACCCGGAACGGACTTAATTCACCCCTCCACTTT.

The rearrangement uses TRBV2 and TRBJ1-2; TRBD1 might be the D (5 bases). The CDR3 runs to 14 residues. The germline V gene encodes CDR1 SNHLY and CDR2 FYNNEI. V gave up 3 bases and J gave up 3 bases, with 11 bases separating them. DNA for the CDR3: TGTGCCAGCAGTGAGGCAGGGTTGGACTATGGCTACACCTTC. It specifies CASSEAGLDYGYTF. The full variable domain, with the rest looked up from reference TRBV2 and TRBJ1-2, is EPEVTQTPSHQVTQMGQEVILRCVPISNHLYFYWYRQILGQKVEFLVSFYNNEISEKSEIFDDQFSVERPDGSNFTLKIRSTKLEDSAMYFCASSEAGLDYGYTFGSGTRLTVV.

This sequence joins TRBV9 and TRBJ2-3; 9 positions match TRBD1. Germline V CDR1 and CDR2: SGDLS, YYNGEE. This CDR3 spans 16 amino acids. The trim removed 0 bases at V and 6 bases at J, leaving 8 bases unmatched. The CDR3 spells CASSVEGTGSGDTQYF. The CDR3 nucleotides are TGTGCCAGCAGCGTAGAGGGGACAGGGAGCGGCGATACGCAGTATTTT.

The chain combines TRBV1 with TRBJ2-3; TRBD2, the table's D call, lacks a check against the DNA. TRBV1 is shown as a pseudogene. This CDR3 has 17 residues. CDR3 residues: CTSSQDQGLNETDTQYF. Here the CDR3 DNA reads TGCACCAGCAGCCAAGATCAGGGACTGAATGAGACAGATACGCAGTATTTT.

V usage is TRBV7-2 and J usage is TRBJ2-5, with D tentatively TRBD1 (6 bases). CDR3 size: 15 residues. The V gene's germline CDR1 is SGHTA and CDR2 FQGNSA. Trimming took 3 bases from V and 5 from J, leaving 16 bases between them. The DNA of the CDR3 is TGTGCCAGCAGCTTCGGGGACACCTGGGGGGAGACCCAGTACTTC. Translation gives CASSFGDTWGETQYF.

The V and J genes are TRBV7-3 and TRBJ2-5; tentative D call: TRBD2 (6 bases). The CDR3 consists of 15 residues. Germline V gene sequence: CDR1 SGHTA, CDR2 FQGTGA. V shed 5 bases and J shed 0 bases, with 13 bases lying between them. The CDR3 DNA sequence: TGTGCCAGCAGCCTTAGCGGAGCGTACCAAGAGACCCAGTACTTC. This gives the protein CASSLSGAYQETQYF. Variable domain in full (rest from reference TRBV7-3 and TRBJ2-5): GAGVSQTPSNKVTEKGKYVELRCDPISGHTALYWYRQSLGQGPEFLIYFQGTGAADDSGLPNDRFFAVRPEGSVSTLKIQRTERGDSAVYLCASSLSGAYQETQYFGPGTRLLVL.

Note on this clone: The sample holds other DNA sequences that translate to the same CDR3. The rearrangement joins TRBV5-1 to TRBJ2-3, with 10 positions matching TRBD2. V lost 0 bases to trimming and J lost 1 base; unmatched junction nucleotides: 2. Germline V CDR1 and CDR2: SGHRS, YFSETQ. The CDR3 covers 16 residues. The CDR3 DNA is TGCGCCAGCAGCTTGGGCGGGACTAGCGGCACAGATACGCAGTATTTT. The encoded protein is CASSLGGTSGTDTQYF.

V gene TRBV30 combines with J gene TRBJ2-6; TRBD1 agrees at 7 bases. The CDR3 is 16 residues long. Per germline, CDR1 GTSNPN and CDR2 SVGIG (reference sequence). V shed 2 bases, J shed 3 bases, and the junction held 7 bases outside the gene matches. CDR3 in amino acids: CAWSPTGLGGANVLTF. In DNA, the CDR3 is TGTGCCTGGAGTCCGACAGGGCTGGGTGGGGCCAACGTCCTGACTTTC.

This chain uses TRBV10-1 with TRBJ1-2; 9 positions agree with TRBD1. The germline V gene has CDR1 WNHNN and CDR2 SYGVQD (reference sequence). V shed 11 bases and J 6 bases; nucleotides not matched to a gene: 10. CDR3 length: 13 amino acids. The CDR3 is CAGIQTGGDGYTF. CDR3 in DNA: TGCGCCGGAATCCAGACAGGGGGAGATGGCTACACCTTC.

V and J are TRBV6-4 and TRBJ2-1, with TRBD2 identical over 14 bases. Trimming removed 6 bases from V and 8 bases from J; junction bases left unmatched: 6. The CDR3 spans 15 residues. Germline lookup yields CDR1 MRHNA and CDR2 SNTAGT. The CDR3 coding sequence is TGTGCCAGCAGCCGACTAGCGGGGGGGCCCTATGAGCAGTTCTTC. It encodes CASSRLAGGPYEQFF.

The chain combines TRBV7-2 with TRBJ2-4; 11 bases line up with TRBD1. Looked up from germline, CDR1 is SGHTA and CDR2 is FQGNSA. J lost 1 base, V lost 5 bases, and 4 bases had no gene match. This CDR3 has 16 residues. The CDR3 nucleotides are TGTGCCAGCAGCCCCGGGACAGGGGGGGCCAAAAACATTCAGTACTTC. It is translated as CASSPGTGGAKNIQYF.

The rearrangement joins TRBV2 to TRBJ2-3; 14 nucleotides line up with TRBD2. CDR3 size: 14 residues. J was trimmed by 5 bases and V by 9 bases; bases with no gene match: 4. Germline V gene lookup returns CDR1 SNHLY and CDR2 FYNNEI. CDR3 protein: CARGTSGGIDTQYF. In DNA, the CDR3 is TGTGCCAGAGGGACTAGCGGGGGAATAGATACGCAGTATTTT.

CDR3 sequence reads: CASSLRPGTGELFF. In DNA form, the CDR3 reads TGTGCCAGCAGCTTGCGGCCGGGCACCGGGGAGCTGTTTTTT. V is TRBV5-5 and J is TRBJ2-2; D gene uncertain. Deletions cut 1 base from V and 4 bases from J, with 8 bases between. The length of the CDR3 is 14 residues. CDR1 and CDR2 (germline): SGHKS, YYEKEE (reference sequence). The whole variable domain, remainder taken from reference TRBV5-5 and TRBJ2-2, is DAGVTQSPTHLIKTRGQQVTLRCSPISGHKSVSWYQQVLGQGPQFIFQYYEKEERGRGNFPDRFSARQFPNYSSELNVNALLLGDSALYLCASSLRPGTGELFFGEGSRLTVL.

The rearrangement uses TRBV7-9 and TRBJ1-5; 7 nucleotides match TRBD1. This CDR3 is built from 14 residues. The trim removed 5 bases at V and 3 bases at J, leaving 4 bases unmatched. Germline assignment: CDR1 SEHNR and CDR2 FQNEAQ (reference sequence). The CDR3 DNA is TGTGCCAGCAGCACCGGGACAGTCAATCAGCCCCAGCATTTT. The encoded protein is CASSTGTVNQPQHF.

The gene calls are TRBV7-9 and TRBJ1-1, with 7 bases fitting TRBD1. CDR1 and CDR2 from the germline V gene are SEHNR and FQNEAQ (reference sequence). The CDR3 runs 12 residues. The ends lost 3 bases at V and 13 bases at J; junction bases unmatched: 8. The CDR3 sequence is CASSLPTGQVFF. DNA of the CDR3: TGTGCCAGCAGCTTGCCGACAGGGCAGGTTTTCTTT.

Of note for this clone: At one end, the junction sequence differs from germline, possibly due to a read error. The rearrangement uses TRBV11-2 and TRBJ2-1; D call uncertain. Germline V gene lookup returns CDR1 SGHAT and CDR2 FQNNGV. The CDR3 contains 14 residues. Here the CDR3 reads CASSLEHGYNEQFF. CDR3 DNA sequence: TGTGCCAGCAGCCTAGAACATGGCTACAATGAGCAGTTCTTC.

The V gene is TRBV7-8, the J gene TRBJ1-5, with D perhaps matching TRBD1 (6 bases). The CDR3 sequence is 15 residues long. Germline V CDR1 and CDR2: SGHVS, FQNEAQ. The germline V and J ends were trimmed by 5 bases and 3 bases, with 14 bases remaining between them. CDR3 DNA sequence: TGTGCCAGCAGCCCTGGCGGACAGTTCAATCAGCCCCAGCATTTT. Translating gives CASSPGGQFNQPQHF.

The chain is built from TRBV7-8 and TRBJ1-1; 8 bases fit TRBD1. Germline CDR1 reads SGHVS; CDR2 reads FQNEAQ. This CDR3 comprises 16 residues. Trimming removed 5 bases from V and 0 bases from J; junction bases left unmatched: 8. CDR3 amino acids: CASSKPGQVVNTEAFF. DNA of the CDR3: TGTGCCAGCAGCAAACCGGGACAGGTTGTGAACACTGAAGCTTTCTTT.

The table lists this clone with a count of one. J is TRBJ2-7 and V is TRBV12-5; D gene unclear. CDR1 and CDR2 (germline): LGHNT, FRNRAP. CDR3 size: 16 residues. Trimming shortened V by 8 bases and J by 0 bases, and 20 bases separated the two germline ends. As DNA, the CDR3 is TGTGCTAGTCCAATTTCTCACTGTCATGTCTCCTACGAGCAGTACTTC. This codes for CASPISHCHVSYEQYF.

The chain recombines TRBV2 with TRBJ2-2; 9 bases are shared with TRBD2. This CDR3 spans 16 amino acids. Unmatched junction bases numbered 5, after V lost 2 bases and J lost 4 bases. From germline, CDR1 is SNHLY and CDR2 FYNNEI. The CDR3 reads CASSETSGGPTGELFF. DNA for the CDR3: TGTGCCAGCAGTGAAACAAGCGGGGGGCCCACCGGGGAGCTGTTTTTT.